These 24 T cell receptor beta chains came from one sample sequenced in a study of technical replicates of blood from a few donors. The protocol was immunoSEQ multiplex PCR, while the TCRdb copy is restricted to in-frame clones and leaves out a portion. The repertoire holds approximately 76,000 clones, with roughly 90% as singletons. Sequencing was done on a sample of T cells isolated from PBMCs. These receptors were taken from a human donor in good health.

The rearrangement links TRBV4-1 to TRBJ2-2; D not certain. The CDR3 length is 13 residues. Trimming shortened V by 5 bases and J by 7 bases, and 11 bases separated the two germline ends. Germline CDR1 and CDR2: MGHRA and YSYEKL. For the CDR3, the DNA is TGCGCCAGCAGCAGATTGAGCGTCGGGGAGCTGTTTTTT. As protein: CASSRLSVGELFF.

This sequence joins TRBV7-2 and TRBJ2-7, with D perhaps TRBD2 (6 bases). The germline gives CDR1 SGHTA, CDR2 FQGNSA. The length of the CDR3 is 17 residues. V lost 5 bases and J lost 0, with 20 bases in between. CDR3 amino acids: CASSRSLAPRGSYEQYF. CDR3 nucleotides: TGTGCCAGCAGCCGGTCGCTAGCGCCCCGTGGCTCCTACGAGCAGTACTTC. The full variable domain, in which reference TRBV7-2 and TRBJ2-7 provide the parts outside the CDR3, is GAGVSQSPSNKVTEKGKDVELRCDPISGHTALYWYRQSLGQGLEFLIYFQGNSAPDKSGLPSDRFSAERTGGSVSTLTIQRTQQEDSAVYLCASSRSLAPRGSYEQYFGPGTRLTVT.

The chain employs TRBV6-6 and TRBJ2-2; D remains ambiguous. The CDR3 is 11 amino acids. V dropped 2 bases and J dropped 14 bases, with 9 bases sitting between them. Germline V gene sequence: CDR1 MNHNY, CDR2 SVGAGI (reference sequence). For the CDR3, the DNA is TGTGCCAGCAGTTACAGGAGTGACCTGTTTTTT. Encoded protein: CASSYRSDLFF.

This sequence joins TRBV5-4 and TRBJ2-5, with TRBD2 matching over 7 bases. The CDR3 loop spans 16 amino acids. Germline lookup yields CDR1 SGHNT and CDR2 YYREEE (reference sequence). The V gene end was trimmed by 0 bases and the J gene end by 0 bases; junction bases not matched to a gene: 5. The CDR3 loop reads CASSLVGGVYQETQYF. CDR3 nucleotide sequence: TGTGCCAGCAGCTTGGTGGGGGGGGTGTACCAAGAGACCCAGTACTTC.

The V call is TRBV5-4, the J call TRBJ1-1; possibly TRBD1 for D (6 bases). CDR1 and CDR2 (germline): SGHNT, YYREEE (reference sequence). Trimming stripped 4 bases from V and 0 bases from J, with 13 bases between. The CDR3 is made up of 15 amino acids. The CDR3 sequence is CASSGTDSLNTEAFF. As DNA, the CDR3 is TGTGCCAGCAGCGGAACGGACAGCCTGAACACTGAAGCTTTCTTT.

The rearrangement joins TRBV6-1 to TRBJ1-2, with unresolved D. This CDR3 comprises 14 residues. In germline, CDR1 is MNHNS, CDR2 SASEGT. V was shortened by 6 bases and J by 4 bases, with 15 bases between the two germline ends. The CDR3 loop reads CASRRGRALYGYTF. The CDR3, as DNA: TGTGCCAGCAGAAGAGGGAGGGCCCTCTATGGCTACACCTTC.

This clone was detected only a few times. The chain combines TRBV2 with TRBJ1-5; TRBD1 is a possible D gene (5 bases). The CDR3 covers 15 residues. The V end was cut by 2 bases, the J end by 1 base, with 9 bases between. Germline V CDR1 and CDR2: SNHLY, FYNNEI. Here the CDR3 reads CASSEQQASNQPQHF. DNA of the CDR3: TGTGCCAGCAGTGAACAACAGGCAAGCAATCAGCCCCAGCATTTT.

This rearrangement joins TRBV29-1 to TRBJ2-1; perhaps TRBD2 as D (5 bases). CDR1 and CDR2 from the germline V gene are SQVTM and ANQGSEA. This CDR3 has 15 residues. With 3 bases removed from V and 5 bases from J, the gap between germline ends came to 17 bases. DNA for the CDR3: TGCAGCGTTGAGTTACCGACTACCCCGAACAATGAGCAGTTCTTC. Residues: CSVELPTTPNNEQFF.

This rearrangement joins TRBV19 to TRBJ2-3; a possible D gene is TRBD1 (7 bases). Deletions cut 11 bases from V and 2 bases from J, with 17 bases between. The CDR3 contains 14 residues. The V gene's germline CDR1 is LNHDA and CDR2 SQIVND (reference sequence). The CDR3 loop reads CAVEGQRNTDTQYF. Written as DNA, the CDR3 is TGTGCCGTGGAGGGACAGAGAAACACAGATACGCAGTATTTT.

The gene calls are TRBV27 and TRBJ2-7; 7 bases agree with TRBD2. The CDR3 is made up of 14 amino acids. The germline V gene encodes CDR1 MNHEY and CDR2 SMNVEV (reference sequence). Trimming at V came to 6 bases and at J to 5 bases, leaving 10 bases not matched to a gene. CDR3 coding DNA: TGTGCCAGCAGAGAGGCGGGAGCAGGGAACGAGCAGTACTTC. Protein product: CASREAGAGNEQYF.

The chain carries TRBV10-3 and TRBJ2-7; 11 nucleotides line up with TRBD2. Germline-derived CDR1 and CDR2 are ENHRY and SYGVKD. The CDR3 sequence is 15 residues long. Trimming took 6 bases from V and 3 from J; bases not matched to a gene: 7. CDR3 sequence reads: CAIRGPGTSGYEQYF. The CDR3 DNA reads TGTGCCATCAGGGGCCCCGGGACTAGCGGCTACGAGCAGTACTTC.

This clone has more than one count but fewer than ten. The V and J genes are TRBV5-1 and TRBJ2-3; 12 bases are a match to TRBD2. J gave up 0 bases and V 3 bases, and 2 bases lay outside the gene matches. This CDR3 is 16 amino acids long. Germline assignment: CDR1 SGHRS and CDR2 YFSETQ. The CDR3 DNA reads TGCGCCAGCAGCTCCGGGACTAGCGGGAGCACAGATACGCAGTATTTT. Translated, it gives CASSSGTSGSTDTQYF.

The V and J genes are TRBV6-5 and TRBJ2-2, with D possibly TRBD2 on 7 matching bases. CDR1 and CDR2 (germline): MNHEY, SVGAGI. This CDR3 spans 15 amino acids. V was pared by 5 bases and J by 2 bases, with 12 bases between. Here the CDR3 DNA reads TGTGCCAGCAGTAACGGGGGGCTAAACACCGGGGAGCTGTTTTTT. As protein: CASSNGGLNTGELFF.

This clone has more than one count but fewer than ten. J is TRBJ1-3 and V is TRBV10-2; 9 nucleotides align to TRBD1. CDR3 length: 14 amino acids. Trimming at V came to 8 bases and at J to 8 bases, leaving 10 bases not matched to a gene. Germline V CDR1 and CDR2: WSHSY, SAAADI. DNA for the CDR3: TGCGCCAGCGGCAAGGGACAGGGTGTGGACACCATATATTTT. It specifies CASGKGQGVDTIYF.

The V and J genes are TRBV10-1 and TRBJ2-3, with 12 bases identical to TRBD2. Germline V gene lookup returns CDR1 WNHNN and CDR2 SYGVQD (reference sequence). There are 16 residues in the CDR3. Trimming removed 8 bases from V and 2 bases from J; junction bases left unmatched: 8. CDR3 amino acids: CASLTSGSGFTDTQYF. The CDR3, as DNA: TGCGCCAGCTTGACTAGCGGGAGCGGATTCACAGATACGCAGTATTTT.

The gene calls are TRBV29-1 and TRBJ2-7; D is perhaps TRBD1 (6 bases). V lost 7 bases and J 0 bases, leaving 16 bases between the germline ends. The CDR3 is made up of 14 amino acids. Looked up from germline, CDR1 is SQVTM and CDR2 is ANQGSEA. The CDR3 here is CSATGTRSSYEQYF. For the CDR3, the DNA is TGCAGCGCTACCGGGACAAGAAGCTCCTACGAGCAGTACTTC.

The chain joins TRBV21-1 to TRBJ1-1; TRBD1, as called in the table, went unchecked against the DNA. TRBV21-1 is given as a pseudogene. This CDR3 region has 18 residues. The CDR3 region has the DNA TGTGCCAGCAGCCCCCTCGGGGGACAGGGAGGTAGGAACACTGAAGCTTTCTTT. It translates to CASSPLGGQGGRNTEAFF.

The chain joins TRBV5-1 to TRBJ2-5; 11 bases match TRBD2. CDR1 SGHRS and CDR2 YFSETQ come from the germline V gene. This CDR3 spans 15 amino acids. V gave up 2 bases and J gave up 5 bases; unmatched junction bases: 5. CDR3 sequence reads: CASSLLAGESETQYF. CDR3 bases: TGCGCCAGCAGCTTACTAGCGGGAGAATCGGAGACCCAGTACTTC.

The chain combines TRBV5-5 with TRBJ2-1, with D possibly matching TRBD2 (6 bases). In germline, CDR1 is SGHKS, CDR2 YYEKEE (reference sequence). Trimming removed 5 bases from V and 0 bases from J, with 12 bases in between. The CDR3 has 15 residues. The CDR3 nucleotides read TGTGCCAGCAGTTCGGGACTTAGCTCCTACAATGAGCAGTTCTTC. Protein: CASSSGLSSYNEQFF.

The chain uses TRBV5-6 and TRBJ2-5; D is ambiguous. This CDR3 comprises 12 residues. The germline V gene encodes CDR1 SGHDT and CDR2 YYEEEE. V lost 2 bases and J 3 bases, leaving 5 bases between the germline ends. The CDR3 spells CASSFNEETQYF. CDR3 nucleotides: TGTGCCAGCAGCTTTAATGAAGAGACCCAGTACTTC.

The gene calls are TRBV10-3 and TRBJ2-1; perhaps TRBD2 as D (6 bases). The CDR3 loop spans 16 amino acids. Trimming took 0 bases from V and 3 from J, leaving 12 bases between them. Germline CDR1 is ENHRY and CDR2 is SYGVKD. DNA for the CDR3: TGTGCCATCAGTGAGTCACTAGCCGATGTCTACAATGAGCAGTTCTTC. Amino acid sequence: CAISESLADVYNEQFF.

The V call is TRBV18, the J call TRBJ2-2; unclear D gene. The germline V and J ends were trimmed by 3 bases and 3 bases, with 8 bases remaining between them. This CDR3 is built from 14 residues. CDR1 is KGHSH, CDR2 LQKENI, per germline. CDR3 sequence (DNA): TGTGCCAGCTCACCGGAGTGGTACACCGGGGAGCTGTTTTTT. As protein: CASSPEWYTGELFF.

V gene TRBV28 combines with J gene TRBJ1-1; 9 bases map to TRBD1. The CDR3 runs to 14 residues. The ends lost 7 bases at V and 4 bases at J; junction bases unmatched: 7. Germline-derived CDR1 and CDR2 are MDHEN and SYDVKM. CDR3 bases: TGTGCCAGCACCCCAGGACAGGGGCCCACTGAAGCTTTCTTT. Protein: CASTPGQGPTEAFF. Filled out from reference TRBV28 and TRBJ1-1, the complete variable domain reads DVKVTQSSRYLVKRTGEKVFLECVQDMDHENMFWYRQDPGLGLRLIYFSYDVKMKEKGDIPEGYSVSREKKERFSLILESASTNQTSMYLCASTPGQGPTEAFFGQGTRLTVV.

In its sample, this clone was seen once. J is TRBJ2-7 and V is TRBV7-9, with unresolved D. The CDR3 runs to 13 residues. CDR1 is SEHNR and CDR2 is FQNEAQ in the germline V gene (reference sequence). V was cut by 1 base and J by 4 bases, with 8 bases left in between. CDR3 sequence reads: CASSLVRLYEQYF. The CDR3 DNA reads TGTGCCAGCAGCTTAGTACGACTGTACGAGCAGTACTTC.